The 3 T cell receptor beta chains presented below share a single source sample, sequenced in a study of CXCR3-negative and CXCR3-positive naive CD8 T cells. Their recognized antigens are unknown. Regarding the study as a whole: Naive cells that were CXCR3-positive had more hydrophobic TRB CDR3s (compared with CXCR3-negative naive cells).

Each TRB cDNA library was prepared by 5' RACE (with UMI labels). One entry per CDR3 protein, without DNA, is what TCRdb gives after re-calling the 5' RACE reads. The sample has some 130,000 distinct CDR3 sequences. Sequencing was performed on naive CXCR3+ CD8+ T cells from blood. Subset here: CD45RO-CCR7+CD27+CD95- naive CD8+ T cells expressing CXCR3 (TNR3+). Receptor source: a human donor in good health. Some clones in this sample may be carry-over from other donors' samples.

The chain carries TRBV18 and TRBJ1-1. The CDR3 loop spans 16 amino acids. Germline V gives CDR1 KGHSH, CDR2 LQKENI. The CDR3 reads CASSPSDSPWNTEAFF.

The chain has TRBV27 and TRBJ2-1; TCRdb outputs TRBD1, but without DNA this stays unchecked. Germline CDR1 reads MNHEY; CDR2 reads SMNVEV (reference sequence). The CDR3 consists of 13 residues. CDR3: CASRPLGGNEQFF.

CDR3 region: CATSRATGPNEQFF. The chain joins TRBV15 to TRBJ2-1; TCRdb designates TRBD1, a call that cannot be tested without DNA. The CDR3 sequence is 14 residues long. Germline V gives CDR1 LNHNV, CDR2 YYDKDF (reference sequence).